This entry features one TCR beta chain sequence. Its antigen remains unidentified. Germline V gene data show CDR1 as SGHRS and CDR2 as YFSETQ. The V segment lost 4 bases and the J segment 4 bases; nucleotides outside the gene matches: 11. The CDR3 sequence is 18 residues long. Each CD8 memory set brought CD45RO+ cells together with CCR7-negative CD45RA+ TemRA cells. This specimen belongs to a study of shared clonotypes between healthy human individuals. Regarding the study as a whole: Although depth was large, rarefaction showed that sequencing of the sorted subsets was incomplete. On the whole, naive subsets had larger estimated richness than memory subsets had.

Per sorted-subset replicate PCR, input was around 220 ng DNA, representing tens of thousands of T cell genomes. This table comes from immunoSEQ multiplex PCR, and its TCRdb copy is limited to in-frame clones, with some not included. Of under 150,000 clones detected, about 62% appear once; the ten largest clones hold around 23%. The receptor comes from a woman in her 30s in good health. Sequenced material: memory CD8+ T cells sorted from blood. Documented subset: CD45RO+ cells pooled with CCR7-negative TemRA cells. This chain links TRBV5-1 with TRBJ2-1; 13 nucleotides line up with TRBD2. CDR3 in amino acids: CASSVGLAGTRGYNEQFF. Written as DNA, the CDR3 is TGCGCCAGCAGCGTGGGACTAGCGGGGACCCGGGGGTACAATGAGCAGTTCTTC.